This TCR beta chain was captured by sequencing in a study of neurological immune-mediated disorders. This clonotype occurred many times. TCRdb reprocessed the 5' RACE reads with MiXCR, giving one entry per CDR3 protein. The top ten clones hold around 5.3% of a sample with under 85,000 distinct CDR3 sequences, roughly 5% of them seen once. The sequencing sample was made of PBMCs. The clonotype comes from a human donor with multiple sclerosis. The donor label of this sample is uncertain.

CDR3 nucleotides: TGTGCCAGCAGCTCGGGACTAGCAGACGAGCAGTACTTC. This codes for CASSSGLADEQYF. The genes are TRBV7-8 and TRBJ2-7; 9 nucleotides match TRBD2. The CDR3 is 13 residues long. Looked up from germline, CDR1 is SGHVS and CDR2 is FQNEAQ. V shed 4 bases, J shed 5 bases, and the junction held 3 bases outside the gene matches.